A selection of T cell receptor beta chains follows, all from one sample in a study of PD-L1 blockade in urothelial cancer. Profiled with immunoSEQ multiplex PCR; TCRdb holds only in-frame clones, not every one. Of approximately 63,000 clones listed, approximately 78% are singletons. The sample consisted of PBMCs, taken around atezolizumab (anti-PD-L1) treatment. Every receptor here comes from a man in his sixties or seventies with urothelial cancer. Both conserved end residues are part of each CDR3.

V gene: TRBV5-1
J gene: TRBJ2-7
CDR3 protein: CASTKDTPYEQYF

V gene: TRBV4-1
J gene: TRBJ2-7
CDR3 protein: CASSSYTSGRSYEQYF

V gene: TRBV21-1
J gene: TRBJ2-2
CDR3 protein: CASSKAKGSAGELYTGELFF

V gene: TRBV28
J gene: TRBJ2-2
CDR3 protein: CASRGGVTGELFF

V gene: TRBV28
J gene: TRBJ2-1
CDR3 protein: CASSETSGRSNEQFF

V gene: TRBV5-1
J gene: TRBJ1-4
CDR3 protein: CASSLTGGWEKLFF

V gene: TRBV29-1
J gene: TRBJ2-3
CDR3 protein: CSVAGAPGGLSTDTQYF

V gene: TRBV7-9
J gene: TRBJ1-4
CDR3 protein: CASSLEAGANEKLFF

V gene: TRBV27
J gene: TRBJ1-2
CDR3 protein: CASRHDRDRVGGYTF

V gene: TRBV6-1
J gene: TRBJ2-3
CDR3 protein: CASSDRLAGVGDTQYF

V gene: TRBV6-6
J gene: TRBJ2-1
CDR3 protein: CASSYSGFEQFF

V gene: TRBV11-2
J gene: TRBJ2-3
CDR3 protein: CASSLGKGGGPLPQYF

V gene: TRBV30
J gene: TRBJ1-1
CDR3 protein: CTRQGLNTEAFF

V gene: TRBV7-2
J gene: TRBJ2-5
CDR3 protein: CASSLGLAAETQYF

V gene: TRBV5-4
J gene: TRBJ2-7
CDR3 protein: CASSLEQDYEQYF

V gene: TRBV4-1
J gene: TRBJ2-1
CDR3 protein: CASSQDPGQIYNEQFF